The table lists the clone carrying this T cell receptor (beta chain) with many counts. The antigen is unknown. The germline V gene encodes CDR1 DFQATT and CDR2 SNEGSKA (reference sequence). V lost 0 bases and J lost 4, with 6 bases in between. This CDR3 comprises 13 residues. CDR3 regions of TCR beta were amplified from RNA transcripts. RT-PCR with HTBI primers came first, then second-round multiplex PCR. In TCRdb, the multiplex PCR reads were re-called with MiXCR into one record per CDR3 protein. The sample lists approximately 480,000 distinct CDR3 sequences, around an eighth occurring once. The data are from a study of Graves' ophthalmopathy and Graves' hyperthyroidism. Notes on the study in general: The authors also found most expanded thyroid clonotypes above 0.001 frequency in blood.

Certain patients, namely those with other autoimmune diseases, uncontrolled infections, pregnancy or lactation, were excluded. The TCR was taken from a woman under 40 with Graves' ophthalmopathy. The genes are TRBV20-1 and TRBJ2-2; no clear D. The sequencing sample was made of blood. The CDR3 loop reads CSARDRVTGELFF. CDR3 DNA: TGCAGTGCTAGAGACCGGGTCACCGGGGAGCTGTTTTTT.